This T cell receptor beta chain derives from a study of Tregs in tolerant kidney transplant recipients. Overall study results and limits: Validation in larger populations is needed because few patients were studied. Tolerant patients' donor-specific Tregs expanded beyond overall Tregs, suggesting antigen-driven growth. Biological reproducibility was not directly addressed, but technical replication error appeared minimal.

In regard to this clone: The antigen is unknown.

Unstimulated Tregs (CD4+CD25+CD127-) and CD4+CD25- non-Tregs were sorted from PBMCs. V dropped 8 bases and J dropped 2 bases, with 9 bases sitting between them. The V gene's germline CDR1 is DFQATT and CDR2 SNEGSKA (reference sequence). The CDR3 has 11 amino acids. TCRdb's copy holds only in-frame clones and misses some; the assay was immunoSEQ multiplex PCR. Of tens of thousands of clones listed, roughly 93% are singletons. The chain carries TRBV20-1 and TRBJ1-1, with a tentative D call TRBD1 (6 bases). The sample in question was CD4+ T cells from blood, obtained before the transplant. The source of this sequence is a human donor who received a combined kidney and bone marrow transplant. The chain's CDR3 is CSSDRNTEAFF. As DNA, the CDR3 is TGCAGTTCGGACAGAAACACTGAAGCTTTCTTT.